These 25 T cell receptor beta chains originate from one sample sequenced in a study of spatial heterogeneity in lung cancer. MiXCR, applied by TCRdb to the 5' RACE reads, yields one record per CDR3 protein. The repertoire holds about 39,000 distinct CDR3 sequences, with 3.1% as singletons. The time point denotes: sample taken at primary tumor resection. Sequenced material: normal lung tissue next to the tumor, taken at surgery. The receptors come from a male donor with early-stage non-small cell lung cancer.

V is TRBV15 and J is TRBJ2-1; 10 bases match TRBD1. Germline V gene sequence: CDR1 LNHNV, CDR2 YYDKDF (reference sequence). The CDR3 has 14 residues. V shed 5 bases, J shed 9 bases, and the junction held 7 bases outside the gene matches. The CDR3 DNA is TGTGCCACCAGCCAGAGGACAGGGGGTGCTGAGCAGTTCTTC. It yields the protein CATSQRTGGAEQFF.

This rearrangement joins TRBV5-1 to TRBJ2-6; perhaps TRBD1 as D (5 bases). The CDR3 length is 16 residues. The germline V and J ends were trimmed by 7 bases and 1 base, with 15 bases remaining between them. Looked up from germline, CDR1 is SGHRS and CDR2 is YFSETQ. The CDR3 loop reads CASGSTGASGANVLTF. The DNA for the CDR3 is TGCGCCAGCGGATCAACAGGAGCGTCTGGGGCCAACGTCCTGACTTTC. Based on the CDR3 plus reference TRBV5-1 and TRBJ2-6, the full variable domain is KAGVTQTPRYLIKTRGQQVTLSCSPISGHRSVSWYQQTPGQGLQFLFEYFSETQRNKGNFPGRFSGRQFSNSRSEMNVSTLELGDSALYLCASGSTGASGANVLTFGAGSRLTVL.

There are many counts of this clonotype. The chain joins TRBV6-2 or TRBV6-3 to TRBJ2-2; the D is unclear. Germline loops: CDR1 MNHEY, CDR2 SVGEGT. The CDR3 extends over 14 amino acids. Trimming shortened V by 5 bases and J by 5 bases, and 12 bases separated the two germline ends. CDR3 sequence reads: CASSALAETGELFF. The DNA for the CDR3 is TGTGCCAGCAGTGCCCTGGCCGAAACCGGGGAGCTGTTTTTT.

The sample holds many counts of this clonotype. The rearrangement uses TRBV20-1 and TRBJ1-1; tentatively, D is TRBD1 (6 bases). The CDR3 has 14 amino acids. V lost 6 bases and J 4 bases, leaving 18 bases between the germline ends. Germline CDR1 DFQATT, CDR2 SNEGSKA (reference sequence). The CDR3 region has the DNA TGCAGTGCCAAGACAGGCGGGAGGGGCACTGAAGCTTTCTTT. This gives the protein CSAKTGGRGTEAFF.

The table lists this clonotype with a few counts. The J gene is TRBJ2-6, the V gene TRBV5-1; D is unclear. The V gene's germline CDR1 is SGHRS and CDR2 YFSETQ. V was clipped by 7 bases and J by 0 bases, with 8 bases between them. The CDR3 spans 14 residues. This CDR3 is CASSSTSGANVLTF. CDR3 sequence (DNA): TGCGCCAGCTCCAGTACCTCTGGGGCCAACGTCCTGACTTTC. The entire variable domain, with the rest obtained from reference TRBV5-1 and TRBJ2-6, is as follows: KAGVTQTPRYLIKTRGQQVTLSCSPISGHRSVSWYQQTPGQGLQFLFEYFSETQRNKGNFPGRFSGRQFSNSRSEMNVSTLELGDSALYLCASSSTSGANVLTFGAGSRLTVL.

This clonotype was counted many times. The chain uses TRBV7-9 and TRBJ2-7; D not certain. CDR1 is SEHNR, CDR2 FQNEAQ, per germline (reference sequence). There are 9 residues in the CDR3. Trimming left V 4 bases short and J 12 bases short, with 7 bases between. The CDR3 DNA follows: TGTGCCAGCAGCTGCATACGGTACTTC. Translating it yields CASSCIRYF. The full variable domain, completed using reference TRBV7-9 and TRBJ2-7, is DTGVSQNPRHKITKRGQNVTFRCDPISEHNRLYWYRQTLGQGPEFLTYFQNEAQLEKSRLLSDRFSAERPKGSFSTLEIQRTEQGDSAMYLCASSCIRYFGPGTRLTVT.

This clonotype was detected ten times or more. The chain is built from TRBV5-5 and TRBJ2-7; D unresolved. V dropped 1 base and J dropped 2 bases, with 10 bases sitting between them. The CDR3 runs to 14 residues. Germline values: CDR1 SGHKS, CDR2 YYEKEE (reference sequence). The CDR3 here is CASSLQDGPYEQYF. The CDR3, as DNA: TGTGCCAGCAGCTTGCAGGACGGACCCTACGAGCAGTACTTC. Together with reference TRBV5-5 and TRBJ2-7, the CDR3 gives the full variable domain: DAGVTQSPTHLIKTRGQQVTLRCSPISGHKSVSWYQQVLGQGPQFIFQYYEKEERGRGNFPDRFSARQFPNYSSELNVNALLLGDSALYLCASSLQDGPYEQYFGPGTRLTVT.

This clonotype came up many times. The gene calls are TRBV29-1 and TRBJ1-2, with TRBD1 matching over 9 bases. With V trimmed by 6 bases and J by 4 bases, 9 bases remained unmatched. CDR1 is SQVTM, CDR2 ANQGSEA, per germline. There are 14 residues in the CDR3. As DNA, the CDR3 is TGCAGCGTCCAACAGACAGGGGGAAGCTATGGCTACACCTTC. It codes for CSVQQTGGSYGYTF.

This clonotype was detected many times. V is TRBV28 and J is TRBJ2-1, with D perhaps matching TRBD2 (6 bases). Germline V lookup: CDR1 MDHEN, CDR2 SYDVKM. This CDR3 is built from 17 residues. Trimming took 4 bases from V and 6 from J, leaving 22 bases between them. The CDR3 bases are TGTGCCAGCAGTTACGTTACTAGCCAAGTTGGGGGCAATGAGCAGTTCTTC. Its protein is CASSYVTSQVGGNEQFF.

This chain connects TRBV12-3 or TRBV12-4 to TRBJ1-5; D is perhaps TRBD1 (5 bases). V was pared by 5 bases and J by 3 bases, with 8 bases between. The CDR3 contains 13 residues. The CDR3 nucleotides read TGTGCCAGCAGTCCACAGGTCAATCAGCCCCAGCATTTT. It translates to CASSPQVNQPQHF.

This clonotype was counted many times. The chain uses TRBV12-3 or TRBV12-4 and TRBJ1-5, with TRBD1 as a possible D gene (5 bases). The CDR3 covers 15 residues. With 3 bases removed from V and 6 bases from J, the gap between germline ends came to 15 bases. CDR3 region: CASSFRQGGSQPQHF. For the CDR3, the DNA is TGTGCCAGCAGTTTTAGGCAGGGCGGGAGTCAGCCCCAGCATTTT.

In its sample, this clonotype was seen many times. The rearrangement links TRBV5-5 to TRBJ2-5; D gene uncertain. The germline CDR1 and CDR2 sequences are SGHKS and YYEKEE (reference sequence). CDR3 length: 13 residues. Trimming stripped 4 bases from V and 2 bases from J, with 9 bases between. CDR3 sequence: CASSPGVQETQYF. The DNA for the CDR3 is TGTGCCAGCAGCCCCGGAGTTCAAGAGACCCAGTACTTC. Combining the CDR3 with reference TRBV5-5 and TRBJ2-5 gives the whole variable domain DAGVTQSPTHLIKTRGQQVTLRCSPISGHKSVSWYQQVLGQGPQFIFQYYEKEERGRGNFPDRFSARQFPNYSSELNVNALLLGDSALYLCASSPGVQETQYFGPGTRLLVL.

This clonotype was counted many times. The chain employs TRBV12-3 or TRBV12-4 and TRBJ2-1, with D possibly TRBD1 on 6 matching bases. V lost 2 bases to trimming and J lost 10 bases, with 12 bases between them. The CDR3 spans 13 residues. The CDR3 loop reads CASSLSGTSEQFF. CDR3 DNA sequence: TGTGCCAGCAGTTTATCCGGGACATCCGAGCAGTTCTTC.

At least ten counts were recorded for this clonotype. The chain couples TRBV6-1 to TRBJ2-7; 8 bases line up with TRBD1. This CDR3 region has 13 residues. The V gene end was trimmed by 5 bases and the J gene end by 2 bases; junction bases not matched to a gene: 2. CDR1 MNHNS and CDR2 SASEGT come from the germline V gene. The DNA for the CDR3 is TGTGCCAGCAGTACAGGGGGACCCTACGAGCAGTACTTC. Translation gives CASSTGGPYEQYF.

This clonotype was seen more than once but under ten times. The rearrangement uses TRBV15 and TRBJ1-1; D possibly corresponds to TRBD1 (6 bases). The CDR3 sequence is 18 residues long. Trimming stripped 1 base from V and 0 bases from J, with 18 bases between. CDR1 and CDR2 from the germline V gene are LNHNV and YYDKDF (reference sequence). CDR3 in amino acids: CATSRGFEGGAMNTEAFF. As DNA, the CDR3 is TGTGCCACCAGCAGAGGATTTGAGGGGGGCGCGATGAACACTGAAGCTTTCTTT.

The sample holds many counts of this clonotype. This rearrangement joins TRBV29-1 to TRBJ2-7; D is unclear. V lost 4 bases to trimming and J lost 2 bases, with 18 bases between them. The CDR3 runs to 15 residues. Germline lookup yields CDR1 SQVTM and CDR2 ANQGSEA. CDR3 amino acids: CSVGAPGPKAYEQYF. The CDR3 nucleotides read TGCAGCGTTGGAGCCCCGGGCCCCAAAGCCTACGAGCAGTACTTC.

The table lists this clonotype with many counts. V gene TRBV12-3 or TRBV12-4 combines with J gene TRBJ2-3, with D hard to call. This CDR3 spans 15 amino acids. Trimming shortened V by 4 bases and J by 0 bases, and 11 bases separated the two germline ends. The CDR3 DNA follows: TGTGCCAGCAGTTACAGTGGATCTAGCACAGATACGCAGTATTTT. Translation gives CASSYSGSSTDTQYF.

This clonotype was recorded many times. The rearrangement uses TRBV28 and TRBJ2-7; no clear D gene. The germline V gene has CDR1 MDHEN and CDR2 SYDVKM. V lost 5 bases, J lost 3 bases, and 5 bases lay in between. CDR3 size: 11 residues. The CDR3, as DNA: TGTGCCAGCAGTAGCTACTACGAGCAGTACTTC. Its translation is CASSSYYEQYF.

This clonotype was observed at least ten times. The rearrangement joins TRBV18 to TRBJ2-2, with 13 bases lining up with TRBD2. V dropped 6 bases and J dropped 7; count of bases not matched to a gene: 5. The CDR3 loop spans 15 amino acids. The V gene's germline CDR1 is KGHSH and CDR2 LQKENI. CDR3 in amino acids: CASSRTSGSFGELFF. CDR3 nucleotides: TGTGCCAGCTCCCGGACTAGCGGGAGTTTCGGGGAGCTGTTTTTT.

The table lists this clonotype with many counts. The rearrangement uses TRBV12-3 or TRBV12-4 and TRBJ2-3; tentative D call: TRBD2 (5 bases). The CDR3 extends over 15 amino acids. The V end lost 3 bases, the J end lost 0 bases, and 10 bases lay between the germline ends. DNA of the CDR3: TGTGCCAGCAGTTTGGGGAAGCGGAGCACAGATACGCAGTATTTT. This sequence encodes CASSLGKRSTDTQYF.

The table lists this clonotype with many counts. In DNA form, the CDR3 reads TGTGCCAGCAGTTTAGTGGGGGGCGCCGGCGGAGCTTTCTTT. This encodes CASSLVGGAGGAFF. The chain uses TRBV12-3 or TRBV12-4 and TRBJ1-1; D is perhaps TRBD1 (6 bases). V lost 1 base, J lost 10 bases, and 16 bases lay in between. CDR3 length: 14 amino acids.

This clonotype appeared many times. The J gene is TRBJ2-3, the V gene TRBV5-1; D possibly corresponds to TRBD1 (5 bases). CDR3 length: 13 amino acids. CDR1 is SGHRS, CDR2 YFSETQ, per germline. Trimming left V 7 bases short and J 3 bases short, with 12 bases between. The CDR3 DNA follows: TGCGCCAGCTCTGATCAGGGAACAGATACGCAGTATTTT. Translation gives CASSDQGTDTQYF.

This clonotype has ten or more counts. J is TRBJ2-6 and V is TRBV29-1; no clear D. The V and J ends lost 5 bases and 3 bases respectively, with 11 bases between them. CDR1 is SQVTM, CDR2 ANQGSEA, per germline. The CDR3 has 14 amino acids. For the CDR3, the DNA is TGCAGCGTTTTACAGCGACGTGGGGCCAACGTCCTGACTTTC. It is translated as CSVLQRRGANVLTF.

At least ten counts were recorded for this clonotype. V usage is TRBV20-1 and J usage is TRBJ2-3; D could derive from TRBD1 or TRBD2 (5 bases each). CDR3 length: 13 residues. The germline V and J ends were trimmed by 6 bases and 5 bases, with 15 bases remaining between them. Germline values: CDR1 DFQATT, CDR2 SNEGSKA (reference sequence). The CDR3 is CSAPGPVGDTQYF. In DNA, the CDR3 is TGCAGTGCCCCGGGACCGGTGGGAGATACGCAGTATTTT.

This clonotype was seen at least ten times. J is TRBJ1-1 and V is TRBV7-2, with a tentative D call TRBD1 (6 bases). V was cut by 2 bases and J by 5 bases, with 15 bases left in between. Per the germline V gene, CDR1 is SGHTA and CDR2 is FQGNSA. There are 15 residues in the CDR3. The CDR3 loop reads CASSLQGYRGTEAFF. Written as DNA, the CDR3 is TGTGCCAGCAGCTTACAAGGCTATAGGGGGACTGAAGCTTTCTTT.